The clone carrying this T cell receptor beta chain was counted many times. Its cognate antigen is unknown. The junction departs from the called germline gene at one end, perhaps through a read error. CDR3 length: 14 amino acids. CDR1 is MNHEY and CDR2 is SMNVEV in the germline V gene (reference sequence). CDR3-region Arm-PCR and iRepertoire HTBI primers produced the TCR beta libraries. In TCRdb, the multiplex PCR reads were re-called with MiXCR into one record per CDR3 protein. The sample gives some 370,000 distinct CDR3 sequences, around 21% of which show up once; 20% to 25% is in the top ten. Described time point: persistent/refractory GD, antithyroid drugs over 5 years with positive TRAb. The TCR library was made from RNA that had been extracted from PBMCs in TRIzol. Guidelines of the American Thyroid Association were used to diagnose Graves' disease. The sample belongs to a study of regulatory T cells in long-lasting Graves disease. Overall study results and limits: Newly diagnosed Graves' patients exceeded persistent ones in TCR diversity. Public clonotype sharing was higher in persistent than newly diagnosed patients. Peripheral blood, not thyroid tissue, was the sole material studied.

The source material was peripheral blood mononuclear cells (PBMCs), sampled when the disease was refractory, from a patient treated with antithyroid drugs. The sequence derives from a female donor with Graves disease. The rearrangement uses TRBV27 and TRBJ1-1; D is perhaps TRBD1 (5 bases). CDR3: CASSLGGVNSEAFF. CDR3 in DNA: TGTGCCAGCAGTTTAGGGGGGGTGAACTCTGAAGCTTTCTTT.